The entry below describes one T cell receptor beta chain. Its matching antigen is unknown. PCR amplification relied on 60 Vbeta primers (plus 13 Jbeta primers). Clones were read by immunoSEQ multiplex PCR, and TCRdb kept only the in-frame ones, dropping some. Altogether 80,000 to 100,000 clones are present, 80% being singletons, with the ten largest covering around 6.7%. These data are taken from a study of cytomegalovirus exposure and HLA in healthy donors. Overall study results and limits: A later analysis found common viral pathogens apparently linked to several of the most significant clusters. Sequence variants that were highly shared formed a cluster that was likely a sequencing artifact.

Germline V gene sequence: CDR1 SGHRS, CDR2 YFSETQ. The CDR3 consists of 18 residues. Trimming removed 0 bases from V and 6 bases from J; junction bases left unmatched: 15. The sequenced material came from PBMCs. V gene TRBV5-1 combines with J gene TRBJ1-2; 9 bases are shared with TRBD1. This TCR was recovered from a man aged 30-40 years in good health and CMV-seronegative. CDR3 nucleotides: TGCGCCAGCAGCTTGGTAGAGAGGGACAGGGAAGGCTGGAATGGCTACACCTTC. This encodes CASSLVERDREGWNGYTF.